Following are 25 T cell receptor beta chains from one sample sequenced in a study of cytomegalovirus exposure and HLA in healthy donors. The PCR contained 60 Vbeta and 13 Jbeta primers. Sequencing used immunoSEQ multiplex PCR; TCRdb keeps in-frame clones, though not all of them. The data contain roughly 96,000 clones, roughly 79% of them seen just once; the ten biggest clones take up about 14%. Sequenced material: PBMCs. The receptor set was obtained from a woman in her 70s in good health and CMV-seropositive.

V and J are TRBV23-1 and TRBJ1-1, with D unclear. TRBV23-1 is recorded as an ORF, its role being uncertain. CDR3 length: 15 residues. The V end lost 4 bases, the J end lost 0 bases, and 12 bases lay between the germline ends. CDR3 nucleotide sequence: TGCGCCAGCAGTCTGAGGTTGGCCCTGAACACTGAAGCTTTCTTT. Its protein is CASSLRLALNTEAFF.

The chain recombines TRBV2 with TRBJ2-7, with D unresolved. The CDR3 spans 14 residues. CDR1 is SNHLY and CDR2 is FYNNEI in the germline V gene. Deletions cut 1 base from V and 6 bases from J, with 13 bases between. CDR3 loop: CASSEGVRLAEQYF. CDR3 coding DNA: TGTGCCAGCAGTGAAGGGGTCAGGCTGGCCGAGCAGTACTTC.

This clone has only one observation. This chain connects TRBV7-8 to TRBJ2-7, with D maybe TRBD1 (5 bases). Germline CDR1 is SGHVS and CDR2 is FQNEAQ. Between the trimmed V and J ends, which lost 4 bases and 7 bases, there was a span of 8 bases. This CDR3 has 11 amino acids. The CDR3, as DNA: TGTGCCAGCAGCTATAGGACAGAGCAGTACTTC. Amino acid sequence: CASSYRTEQYF.

This CDR3 is CASSLRPSGGNNEQYF. CDR3 coding DNA: TGTGCCAGCAGCCTCCGCCCCAGCGGGGGTAACAACGAGCAGTACTTC. The chain employs TRBV4-2 and TRBJ2-7; 8 bases match TRBD2. Germline trimming cut 4 bases from V and 5 bases from J; bases unmatched to any gene: 13. Germline V gives CDR1 LGHNA, CDR2 YNFKEQ. CDR3 length: 16 residues.

The chain is built from TRBV4-2 and TRBJ2-7, with unresolved D. Germline V gene sequence: CDR1 LGHNA, CDR2 YNFKEQ. V dropped 1 base and J dropped 2 bases, with 9 bases sitting between them. The CDR3 length is 14 residues. The DNA for the CDR3 is TGTGCCAGCAGCCAAGTTGCGGATCCCTACGAGCAGTACTTC. This encodes CASSQVADPYEQYF.

The CDR3 DNA reads as TGCGCCAGCAGCTTGGCTCTAGCGGAAAACAATGAGCAGTTCTTC. Protein sequence: CASSLALAENNEQFF. The J gene is TRBJ2-1, the V gene TRBV5-1; 7 bases map to TRBD2. The CDR3 has 15 residues. Germline-derived CDR1 and CDR2 are SGHRS and YFSETQ. J was trimmed by 5 bases and V by 0 bases; bases with no gene match: 5.

This chain links TRBV7-9 with TRBJ1-2; the D gene is possibly TRBD1 (6 bases). Germline V gene sequence: CDR1 SEHNR, CDR2 FQNEAQ (reference sequence). The CDR3 totals 13 residues. Trimming shortened V by 0 bases and J by 8 bases, and 10 bases separated the two germline ends. CDR3 residues: CASSLAQGWGYTF. The CDR3 bases are TGTGCCAGCAGCTTAGCACAGGGCTGGGGCTACACCTTC.

This rearrangement joins TRBV6-1 to TRBJ2-4; D possibly corresponds to TRBD1 (6 bases). V was trimmed by 0 bases and J by 0 bases, leaving 18 bases between them. There are 19 residues in the CDR3. Germline V lookup: CDR1 MNHNS, CDR2 SASEGT. CDR3 sequence reads: CASSEALRDRFLAKNIQYF. In DNA, the CDR3 is TGTGCCAGCAGTGAAGCGCTTCGAGACAGGTTCTTAGCCAAAAACATTCAGTACTTC.

The rearrangement links TRBV28 to TRBJ2-2; tentatively, D is TRBD1 (6 bases). The CDR3 length is 16 residues. In germline, CDR1 is MDHEN, CDR2 SYDVKM. Trimming removed 6 bases at V and 0 bases at J, with 14 bases between. The DNA for the CDR3 is TGTGCCAGCAGGGACAGACGATCCTCGAACACCGGGGAGCTGTTTTTT. Translating gives CASRDRRSSNTGELFF.

This clone came up a few times. The V call is TRBV30, the J call TRBJ2-4; tentatively, D is TRBD2 (6 bases). The CDR3 runs 16 residues. CDR1 and CDR2 from the germline V gene are GTSNPN and SVGIG (reference sequence). Trimming shortened V by 0 bases and J by 0 bases, and 12 bases separated the two germline ends. The CDR3 sequence: CAWSVYGGLAKNIQYF. The CDR3 DNA reads TGTGCCTGGAGTGTTTACGGGGGATTAGCCAAAAACATTCAGTACTTC.

The chain joins TRBV20-1 to TRBJ1-5; D gene unclear. Trimming left V 7 bases short and J 2 bases short, with 6 bases between. CDR3 length equals 11 residues. Germline V lookup: CDR1 DFQATT, CDR2 SNEGSKA (reference sequence). The CDR3 protein is CSVAGNQPQHF. The CDR3 DNA reads as TGCAGTGTGGCAGGCAATCAGCCCCAGCATTTT.

CDR3 sequence (DNA): TGTGCCAGCAGCTTAATGACAGAAGGCGATTTGGCTTTCTTT. This encodes CASSLMTEGDLAFF. The gene calls are TRBV25-1 and TRBJ1-1, with D perhaps TRBD1 (5 bases). V was pared by 6 bases and J by 11 bases, with 22 bases between. CDR1 and CDR2 from the germline V gene are MGHDK and SYGVNS. This CDR3 comprises 14 residues.

This clone showed up just a few times. The chain links TRBV28 to TRBJ2-2; D is unresolved. Germline V CDR1 and CDR2: MDHEN, SYDVKM. The CDR3 totals 15 residues. The V gene lost 2 bases and the J gene lost 0 bases, with 7 bases spanning the gap. CDR3 nucleotide sequence: TGTGCCAGCAGTTTAGGCGGATCGAACACCGGGGAGCTGTTTTTT. This translates into CASSLGGSNTGELFF.

This clone has a single count. The rearrangement uses TRBV19 and TRBJ2-5; a weak D match, TRBD1 (7 bases). Per the germline V gene, CDR1 is LNHDA and CDR2 is SQIVND (reference sequence). The CDR3 totals 15 residues. V lost 5 bases to trimming and J lost 4 bases, with 17 bases between them. The CDR3 loop is CASSSRAGGIETQYF. The CDR3, as DNA: TGTGCCAGTAGTTCGAGGGCAGGGGGGATAGAGACCCAGTACTTC.

There are a few counts of this clone. This sequence joins TRBV6-4 and TRBJ2-3; 8 bases are shared with TRBD1. The CDR3 totals 16 residues. Germline V lookup: CDR1 MRHNA, CDR2 SNTAGT. The J segment lost 3 bases and the V segment lost 2 bases, leaving 7 bases of the junction unmatched. The CDR3 DNA reads as TGTGCCAGCAGTGACCGAGCAGGGGGCGCGACAGATACGCAGTATTTT. Amino acid sequence: CASSDRAGGATDTQYF.

The chain uses TRBV11-2 and TRBJ2-7; TRBD1 aligns across 12 bases. CDR1 and CDR2 (germline): SGHAT, FQNNGV. With V trimmed by 5 bases and J by 5 bases, 16 bases remained unmatched. The length of the CDR3 is 18 residues. The CDR3 DNA is TGTGCCAGCAGCCAAGCTAAGGGCCGGGACAGGGGGCGTCACGAGCAGTACTTC. Amino acid sequence: CASSQAKGRDRGRHEQYF. Full variable domain (missing parts from reference TRBV11-2 and TRBJ2-7): EAGVAQSPRYKIIEKRQSVAFWCNPISGHATLYWYQQILGQGPKLLIQFQNNGVVDDSQLPKDRFSAERLKGVDSTLKIQPAKLEDSAVYLCASSQAKGRDRGRHEQYFGPGTRLTVT.

The genes are TRBV19 and TRBJ2-1, with TRBD1 identical over 8 bases. CDR3 length: 14 amino acids. Germline V gene data show CDR1 as LNHDA and CDR2 as SQIVND (reference sequence). Trimming took 8 bases from V and 9 from J; bases not matched to a gene: 12. The CDR3, as DNA: TGTGCCAGTTCAAGCCGACAGGGGACAATTGAGCAGTTCTTC. Translating gives CASSSRQGTIEQFF.

This clone qualifies as medium-sized (0.01 to 0.1%). The missing conserved phenylalanine or tryptophan at the end of this CDR3 makes a read error likely. No DNA is shown, since the ends of the CDR3 on it are uncertain; the CDR3 is the one TCRdb lists. The chain employs TRBV21-1 and TRBJ1-2. TRBV21-1 has pseudogene status. The CDR3 sequence runs 9 residues, both termini included. The CDR3 here is CARRGGKRP.

The chain is built from TRBV7-3 and TRBJ1-4; D perhaps matches TRBD1 (6 bases). The V gene's germline CDR1 is SGHTA and CDR2 FQGTGA. The CDR3 covers 15 residues. Trimming removed 1 base from V and 7 bases from J, with 13 bases in between. CDR3 region: CASSLIEQGREKLFF. Here the CDR3 DNA reads TGTGCCAGCAGCTTAATAGAACAGGGACGTGAAAAACTGTTTTTT.

The chain uses TRBV2 and TRBJ2-1; the D is unclear. The germline V gene encodes CDR1 SNHLY and CDR2 FYNNEI. V lost 2 bases and J lost 2, with 16 bases in between. The CDR3 length is 17 residues. The CDR3 loop is CASSESVGRIPYNEQFF. The DNA for the CDR3 is TGTGCCAGCAGTGAAAGTGTAGGCAGGATTCCCTACAATGAGCAGTTCTTC.

This clone was seen a handful of times. The chain is built from TRBV9 and TRBJ2-2; the D is unclear. V was cut by 6 bases and J by 9 bases, with 21 bases left in between. Germline loops: CDR1 SGDLS, CDR2 YYNGEE. CDR3 length: 15 residues. As DNA, the CDR3 is TGTGCCAGCACTCCATTAGACAACACTGGAAGGGAGCTGTTTTTT. Protein: CASTPLDNTGRELFF.

The J gene is TRBJ1-5, the V gene TRBV5-8; D might be TRBD1 (5 bases). Germline assignment: CDR1 SGHTS and CDR2 YDEGEE. The CDR3 has 16 amino acids. Trimming left V 0 bases short and J 7 bases short, with 17 bases between. The CDR3 loop is CASSLAPERGGQPQHF. CDR3 in DNA: TGTGCCAGCAGCTTGGCCCCGGAGCGGGGGGGACAGCCCCAGCATTTT.

This clone was seen just once. The chain couples TRBV14 to TRBJ2-7, with TRBD2 as a possible D gene (6 bases). The CDR3 covers 16 residues. V was pared by 0 bases and J by 2 bases, with 14 bases between. From germline, CDR1 is SGHDN and CDR2 FVKESK. The CDR3, as DNA: TGTGCCAGCAGCCAAGATAAGTGGAGGACTACCTACGAGCAGTACTTC. It specifies CASSQDKWRTTYEQYF.

This sequence joins TRBV6-5 and TRBJ1-2, with 7 positions matching TRBD1. The germline V gene encodes CDR1 MNHEY and CDR2 SVGAGI. After removal of 6 bases from V and 2 bases from J, the junction contained 0 bases not matched to a gene. The CDR3 totals 12 residues. In DNA, the CDR3 is TGTGCCAGCAGCAGGGGGAACTATGGCTACACCTTC. It translates to CASSRGNYGYTF.

The V call is TRBV7-9, the J call TRBJ2-7; 8 nucleotides align to TRBD1. The CDR3 is 14 residues long. The V gene's germline CDR1 is SEHNR and CDR2 FQNEAQ (reference sequence). Losses at the gene ends were 5 bases for V and 5 bases for J; bases not matched to a gene: 8. This CDR3 reads CASSHSRGLDEQYF. In DNA form, the CDR3 reads TGTGCCAGCAGCCACTCCAGGGGGCTCGACGAGCAGTACTTC.